Below are 21 T cell receptor beta chains sequenced from a single sample in a study of vaccination effects on CD4 cells after COVID-19. TCRdb keeps only in-frame clones here, not all; method: immunoSEQ multiplex PCR. Of 45,000 to 65,000 clones in the sample, around 75% were seen once. Peptide-pool stimulation followed by sequencing identified expanded antigen-specific CD4+ clonotypes in the ViraFEST assay. Culturing for 10 days preceded CD4+ T cell isolation. For these TCRs, the target antigens are not known. The sample in question was CD4+ T cells from PBMCs cultured with HCoV-229E spike peptides, obtained before COVID-19 vaccination. The receptors stem from a human donor who received a COVID-19 vaccine.

The gene calls are TRBV6-5 and TRBJ1-4; D is unclear. The CDR3 covers 15 residues. Germline CDR1 reads MNHEY; CDR2 reads SVGAGI. V gave up 0 bases and J gave up 7 bases, with 12 bases separating them. This chain's CDR3 is CASSYSWEPLEKLFF. CDR3 bases: TGTGCCAGCAGTTACTCTTGGGAGCCGCTTGAAAAACTGTTTTTT.

The J gene is TRBJ1-1, the V gene TRBV23-1; no definite D call. TRBV23-1 is annotated as an ORF whose role is uncertain. There are 13 residues in the CDR3. Trimming stripped 8 bases from V and 4 bases from J, with 14 bases between. The CDR3 spells CASASGRGTEAFF. The CDR3 coding sequence is TGCGCCAGCGCCTCCGGCCGGGGCACTGAAGCTTTCTTT.

This clone has only one observation. The rearrangement joins TRBV28 to TRBJ2-7; TRBD1 or TRBD2 may be the D gene (5 bases each). CDR1 and CDR2 from the germline V gene are MDHEN and SYDVKM. Deletions cut 2 bases from V and 4 bases from J, with 12 bases between. The CDR3 covers 14 residues. CDR3 protein: CASSLAGTSYEQYV. The CDR3 DNA is TGTGCCAGCAGTTTAGCAGGGACCTCGTACGAGCAGTACGTC.

V is TRBV4-3 and J is TRBJ2-5; tentatively, D is TRBD1 (8 bases). Between the trimmed V and J ends, which lost 3 bases and 5 bases, there was a span of 16 bases. Per the germline V gene, CDR1 is LGHNA and CDR2 is YSLEER. This CDR3 has 15 amino acids. CDR3 DNA: TGCGCCAGCAGCCACGGAGGACAGGGAGGGGAGACCCAGTACTTC. It translates to CASSHGGQGGETQYF.

This clone was seen only a few times. V gene TRBV6-5 combines with J gene TRBJ1-6; 7 bases fit TRBD1. V was pared by 8 bases and J by 8 bases, with 9 bases of the junction left unmatched. The CDR3 is 14 amino acids. In germline, CDR1 is MNHEY, CDR2 SVGAGI. CDR3 coding DNA: TGTGCCAGCCGGAGACAGGGTTGGGATTCACCCCTCCACTTT. Its translation is CASRRQGWDSPLHF.

This rearrangement joins TRBV7-3 to TRBJ2-2; a weak D match, TRBD1 (6 bases). V dropped 7 bases and J dropped 3 bases, with 15 bases sitting between them. This CDR3 is 15 amino acids long. Germline V gene lookup returns CDR1 SGHTA and CDR2 FQGTGA. CDR3 sequence reads: CASTEQGSDTGELFF. CDR3 bases: TGTGCCAGCACCGAGCAGGGGAGTGACACCGGGGAGCTGTTTTTT.

V gene TRBV12-3 or TRBV12-4 combines with J gene TRBJ1-2, with 9 nucleotides matching TRBD1. The CDR3 covers 12 residues. After removal of 2 bases from V and 11 bases from J, the junction contained 3 bases not matched to a gene. The CDR3 region has the DNA TGTGCCAGCAGTTTAAGGGACAGGGTGTACACCTTC. Protein product: CASSLRDRVYTF.

This clone is a singleton in its sample. J is TRBJ2-5 and V is TRBV5-1, with TRBD2 matching over 8 bases. The CDR3 runs to 18 residues. Trimming took 2 bases from V and 7 from J; bases not matched to a gene: 19. Per germline, CDR1 SGHRS and CDR2 YFSETQ. Written as DNA, the CDR3 is TGCGCCAGCAGCTTTACCCTCAGAGCGGGGGTCCAGGGTGGGACCCAGTACTTC. Residues: CASSFTLRAGVQGGTQYF.

V usage is TRBV7-3 and J usage is TRBJ2-5; D uncertain. The germline gives CDR1 SGHTA, CDR2 FQGTGA. The CDR3 has 13 residues. The ends were cut back, 5 bases at V and 4 bases at J, with 11 bases in the middle. The CDR3, as DNA: TGTGCCAGCAGCGCCGGTGCAGGAGAGACCCAGTACTTC. The encoded protein is CASSAGAGETQYF.

This chain uses TRBV9 with TRBJ2-2, with D perhaps being TRBD1 or TRBD2 (5 bases each). The CDR3 totals 15 residues. Between the trimmed V and J ends, which lost 4 bases and 6 bases, there was a span of 16 bases. The germline CDR1 and CDR2 sequences are SGDLS and YYNGEE. The CDR3 nucleotides read TGTGCCAGCAGCCCTGGGGGTCTGGAGTCCGGGGAGCTGTTTTTT. It translates to CASSPGGLESGELFF.

The genes are TRBV10-1 and TRBJ1-4; D call uncertain. The CDR3 is 16 residues long. V was pared by 0 bases and J by 0 bases, with 8 bases between. Germline-derived CDR1 and CDR2 are WNHNN and SYGVQD (reference sequence). This chain's CDR3 is CASSESDGATNEKLFF. For the CDR3, the DNA is TGCGCCAGCAGTGAGTCTGACGGAGCAACTAATGAAAAACTGTTTTTT.

The chain links TRBV3-1 (or the pseudogene TRBV3-2) to TRBJ1-4; D gene uncertain. Germline V gives CDR1 LGHDT, CDR2 YNNKEL (reference sequence). The CDR3 contains 12 residues. Trimming stripped 0 bases from V and 9 bases from J, with 5 bases between. CDR3 in amino acids: CASSQETKKLFF. The CDR3 nucleotides are TGTGCCAGCAGCCAAGAAACGAAAAAACTGTTTTTT.

The J gene is TRBJ2-5, the V gene TRBV19, with D perhaps assigned TRBD1 or TRBD2 (5 bases each). CDR1 and CDR2 (germline): LNHDA, SQIVND (reference sequence). This CDR3 spans 12 amino acids. Trimming removed 5 bases at V and 4 bases at J, with 8 bases between. The CDR3 bases are TGTGCCAGTAGTCATGGGGGAGAGACCCAGTACTTC. This sequence encodes CASSHGGETQYF.

The V and J genes are TRBV4-3 and TRBJ1-2, with 7 bases matching TRBD1. V lost 2 bases and J lost 4; bases outside the gene matches: 7. There are 15 residues in the CDR3. Germline V CDR1 and CDR2: LGHNA, YSLEER. In DNA, the CDR3 is TGCGCCAGCAGCCAATCCCCGACAGGGCCCTATGGCTACACCTTC. Protein: CASSQSPTGPYGYTF.

The CDR3 protein is CASSLRQINTEAFF. The DNA for the CDR3 is TGTGCCAGCAGCTTGCGGCAGATAAACACTGAAGCTTTCTTT. V and J are TRBV5-4 and TRBJ1-1, with unresolved D. V shed 1 base and J shed 2 bases, with 9 bases lying between them. There are 14 residues in the CDR3. Germline-derived CDR1 and CDR2 are SGHNT and YYREEE (reference sequence).

The chain uses TRBV29-1 and TRBJ2-2; TRBD1 agrees at 12 bases. This CDR3 region has 14 residues. Per germline, CDR1 SQVTM and CDR2 ANQGSEA. J gave up 10 bases and V 8 bases, and 11 bases lay outside the gene matches. The CDR3 DNA follows: TGCAGCCCGAAGGCCGGGACAGGGGGCAAGGAGCTGTTTTTT. Translation: CSPKAGTGGKELFF.

The chain combines TRBV7-7 with TRBJ2-5; D call uncertain. This CDR3 is built from 14 residues. CDR1 and CDR2 from the germline V gene are SSHAT and FNYEAQ (reference sequence). V lost 2 bases to trimming and J lost 2 bases, with 9 bases between them. The CDR3 region has the DNA TGTGCCAGCAGCTTAAATTCGGGTCAAGAGACCCAGTACTTC. This gives the protein CASSLNSGQETQYF.

The chain uses TRBV4-2 and TRBJ2-5; D is perhaps TRBD2 (6 bases). The CDR3 runs 15 residues. CDR1 is LGHNA and CDR2 is YNFKEQ in the germline V gene. V lost 0 bases and J 1 base, leaving 9 bases between the germline ends. CDR3 loop: CASSQDPGLQETQYF. CDR3 bases: TGTGCCAGCAGCCAAGACCCGGGACTCCAAGAGACCCAGTACTTC.

The J gene is TRBJ2-3, the V gene TRBV9; TRBD2 matches 7 bases. The junction had 2 bases not matched to a gene; V was cut back by 1 base and J by 0 bases. The CDR3 loop spans 15 amino acids. Germline V CDR1 and CDR2: SGDLS, YYNGEE. The DNA of the CDR3 is TGTGCCAGCAGCGTATTCGGGGGGAGCACAGATACGCAGTATTTT. This encodes CASSVFGGSTDTQYF.

In this sample, this clone turned up a few times. V is TRBV6-5 and J is TRBJ2-2; unclear D gene. Trimming removed 7 bases from V and 1 base from J, with 10 bases in between. This CDR3 region has 14 residues. From germline, CDR1 is MNHEY and CDR2 SVGAGI. The CDR3 sequence is CASTRSWNTGELFF. The DNA for the CDR3 is TGTGCCAGCACCAGGAGCTGGAACACCGGGGAGCTGTTTTTT.

This clone was counted a few times. This sequence joins TRBV7-3 and TRBJ2-2; the D is unclear. CDR1 is SGHTA and CDR2 is FQGTGA in the germline V gene. The ends were cut back, 4 bases at V and 0 bases at J, with 9 bases in the middle. This CDR3 is 15 amino acids long. DNA of the CDR3: TGTGCCAGCAGCTCCAGGACGGCGAACACCGGGGAGCTGTTTTTT. Translation: CASSSRTANTGELFF.